Shown below are 8 T cell receptor beta chains from a single sample sequenced in a study of T cells in tumors after PD-1 blockade. Only in-frame clones appear in the TCRdb table, and some are missing; sequencing was by immunoSEQ multiplex PCR. The table has about 34,000 clones, 73% seen once. The sample was PBMCs, taken after anti-PD-1 treatment. The receptors shown here come from a human donor with basal cell carcinoma.

This clone came up a few times. V usage is TRBV6-5 and J usage is TRBJ2-7; 9 bases agree with TRBD1. The V and J ends lost 5 bases and 5 bases, in that order; junction bases with no gene match: 4. CDR3 length: 13 residues. Germline assignment: CDR1 MNHEY and CDR2 SVGAGI. The CDR3, as DNA: TGTGCCAGCAGTCGGACAGGGGAAGACGAGCAGTACTTC. This encodes CASSRTGEDEQYF.

This clone turned up a few times. The genes are TRBV6-5 and TRBJ1-1; D call uncertain. The CDR3 contains 14 residues. V was pared by 4 bases and J by 5 bases, with 14 bases between. CDR1 is MNHEY, CDR2 SVGAGI, per germline. The CDR3 DNA reads as TGTGCCAGCAGTTCAGCCGAAGGAGCTACTGAAGCTTTCTTT. Translated: CASSSAEGATEAFF.

The rearrangement links TRBV5-5 to TRBJ2-2; D is tentatively TRBD1 or TRBD2 (5 bases each). CDR3 length: 13 amino acids. CDR1 and CDR2 (germline): SGHKS, YYEKEE (reference sequence). The V end was cut by 6 bases, the J end by 6 bases, with 12 bases between. The CDR3 nucleotides are TGTGCCAGCACCCCAGGGACGGCCGGGGAGCTGTTTTTT. It specifies CASTPGTAGELFF.

The chain combines TRBV10-3 with TRBJ1-2; perhaps TRBD1 as D (5 bases). Germline CDR1 reads ENHRY; CDR2 reads SYGVKD. This CDR3 contains 14 residues. V lost 3 bases, J lost 2 bases, and 10 bases lay in between. This CDR3 is CAISETAGNYGYTF. The DNA for the CDR3 is TGTGCCATCAGTGAAACAGCAGGGAACTATGGCTACACCTTC.

This clone was observed a single time. The chain joins TRBV30 to TRBJ2-3; D is undetermined. Per the germline V gene, CDR1 is GTSNPN and CDR2 is SVGIG (reference sequence). This CDR3 contains 13 residues. Trimming removed 4 bases from V and 4 bases from J, with 12 bases in between. As DNA, the CDR3 is TGTGCCTGGAAGAGCGTTAAGCCAGATACGCAGTATTTT. Its translation: CAWKSVKPDTQYF.

The chain joins TRBV7-2 to TRBJ2-3; 9 nucleotides line up with TRBD2. Germline CDR1 is SGHTA and CDR2 is FQGNSA. With V trimmed by 5 bases and J by 4 bases, 10 bases remained unmatched. CDR3 length equals 16 residues. CDR3 nucleotides: TGTGCCAGCAGCCCCCTCGCGGGGGGGTCCCCAGATACGCAGTATTTT. The encoded protein is CASSPLAGGSPDTQYF.

The V call is TRBV29-1, the J call TRBJ1-3; D is unclear. Germline V gene data show CDR1 as SQVTM and CDR2 as ANQGSEA. V was shortened by 4 bases and J by 3 bases, with 10 bases between the two germline ends. This CDR3 has 13 amino acids. The CDR3 loop is CSVVVLGGNTIYF. The CDR3 nucleotides read TGCAGCGTTGTGGTCCTAGGTGGAAACACCATATATTTT.

The rearrangement uses TRBV28 and TRBJ2-1, with 12 bases identical to TRBD2. The CDR3 loop spans 15 amino acids. The V gene's germline CDR1 is MDHEN and CDR2 SYDVKM. Trimming took 0 bases from V and 9 from J; bases not matched to a gene: 3. The CDR3 is CASSLWTSGSREQFF. The CDR3 nucleotides are TGTGCCAGCAGTTTATGGACTAGCGGGAGCCGTGAGCAGTTCTTC.